The 21 T cell receptor beta chains presented below share a single source sample, sequenced in a study of shared T cell receptors in the human thymus. Sequenced by immunoSEQ multiplex PCR; TCRdb stores in-frame clones only, minus some. The sample comprises roughly 560,000 clones, more than 75% of which are singletons, and approximately 0.013% rests with the top ten. These data were likewise used in another study, on human thymus T cells.

Sequenced: thymocytes. The receptors stem from a boy younger than two with a congenital heart defect.

The V call is TRBV30, the J call TRBJ1-2; perhaps TRBD1 as D (5 bases). The V and J ends lost 3 bases and 6 bases respectively, with 11 bases between them. This CDR3 spans 12 amino acids. Germline V gene data show CDR1 as GTSNPN and CDR2 as SVGIG (reference sequence). CDR3 sequence: CAWRGRKDGYTF. The CDR3 DNA follows: TGTGCCTGGAGGGGGCGGAAGGATGGCTACACCTTC.

J is TRBJ1-2 and V is TRBV7-7; 7 nucleotides agree with TRBD1. V shed 5 bases and J 4 bases; nucleotides not matched to a gene: 10. CDR1 and CDR2 (germline): SSHAT, FNYEAQ (reference sequence). This CDR3 region has 15 residues. The CDR3 bases are TGTGCCAGCAGCCCACAGGGGTCGGACCTCTATGGCTACACCTTC. It specifies CASSPQGSDLYGYTF.

J is TRBJ1-1 and V is TRBV5-6, with D unresolved. The germline V gene has CDR1 SGHDT and CDR2 YYEEEE. Trimming shortened V by 0 bases and J by 4 bases, and 16 bases separated the two germline ends. This CDR3 contains 16 residues. The CDR3 sequence: CASSLGPTPERTEAFF. The CDR3 nucleotides read TGTGCCAGCAGCTTGGGGCCCACTCCCGAGCGCACTGAAGCTTTCTTT.

This chain joins TRBV15 and TRBJ2-4; D uncertain. Per germline, CDR1 LNHNV and CDR2 YYDKDF (reference sequence). This CDR3 contains 14 residues. The germline V and J ends were trimmed by 0 bases and 6 bases, with 9 bases remaining between them. The CDR3 coding sequence is TGTGCCACCAGCAGAGAAGGCCCGGGAAACATTCAGTACTTC. Translation: CATSREGPGNIQYF. The complete variable domain, with remaining parts taken from reference TRBV15 and TRBJ2-4, reads DAMVIQNPRYQVTQFGKPVTLSCSQTLNHNVMYWYQQKSSQAPKLLFHYYDKDFNNEADTPDNFQSRRPNTSFCFLDIRSPGLGDTAMYLCATSREGPGNIQYFGAGTRLSVL.

This clone was seen more than once but under ten times. This sequence joins TRBV14 and TRBJ2-5; maybe TRBD2 (5 bases). Germline CDR1 is SGHDN and CDR2 is FVKESK. V was shortened by 4 bases and J by 5 bases, with 23 bases between the two germline ends. The CDR3 is 17 amino acids. CDR3 amino acids: CASSLRSYTGRTETQYF. As DNA, the CDR3 is TGTGCCAGCAGCCTTAGGAGCTACACGGGAAGAACGGAGACCCAGTACTTC.

The chain combines TRBV27 with TRBJ2-3; 9 nucleotides line up with TRBD2. V dropped 2 bases and J dropped 4; count of bases not matched to a gene: 4. The CDR3 runs 15 residues. Germline V gives CDR1 MNHEY, CDR2 SMNVEV (reference sequence). For the CDR3, the DNA is TGTGCCAGCAGTTTAGGGCGGGAGGGGGCAGATACGCAGTATTTT. Protein product: CASSLGREGADTQYF.

The count of this clone is one. The chain uses TRBV21-1 and TRBJ2-7; the table's D call TRBD1 went unverified against the DNA. TRBV21-1 is listed as a pseudogene. This CDR3 contains 15 residues. CDR3 nucleotide sequence: TGTGCCAGCCTCCCCCGGGGACAGGAGCGATACGAGCAGTACTTC. Translating it yields CASLPRGQERYEQYF.

The rearrangement uses TRBV7-3 and TRBJ2-2, with 8 bases that match TRBD1. V lost 3 bases, J lost 0 bases, and 6 bases stayed unmatched. Per germline, CDR1 SGHTA and CDR2 FQGTGA. This CDR3 is 17 amino acids long. CDR3: CASSLFRTGSNTGELFF. The CDR3 DNA reads as TGTGCCAGCAGCTTGTTCAGGACAGGGTCGAACACCGGGGAGCTGTTTTTT.

This clone was counted a few times. This rearrangement joins TRBV19 to TRBJ1-1; tentative D call: TRBD1 (5 bases). The CDR3 runs to 13 residues. The V end lost 5 bases, the J end lost 1 base, and 8 bases lay between the germline ends. The germline V gene has CDR1 LNHDA and CDR2 SQIVND (reference sequence). CDR3: CASSPTGNTEAFF. CDR3 sequence (DNA): TGTGCCAGTAGTCCCACAGGGAACACTGAAGCTTTCTTT.

The J gene is TRBJ2-7, the V gene TRBV25-1; 9 bases line up with TRBD1. V trimming: 6 bases; J trimming: 5 bases; junction bases outside the gene matches: 8. Per the germline V gene, CDR1 is MGHDK and CDR2 is SYGVNS. This CDR3 contains 14 residues. This chain's CDR3 is CASRDRTGADEQYF. The CDR3, as DNA: TGTGCCAGCAGGGATAGGACAGGGGCCGACGAGCAGTACTTC.

The V gene is TRBV2, the J gene TRBJ2-7, with 8 bases identical to TRBD1. This CDR3 is built from 16 residues. CDR1 SNHLY and CDR2 FYNNEI come from the germline V gene. V lost 7 bases to trimming and J lost 2 bases; unmatched junction nucleotides: 13. The CDR3, as DNA: TGTGCCAGCATAGGGGTCCGGACAGGGCATCCCTACGAGCAGTACTTC. This codes for CASIGVRTGHPYEQYF.

V is TRBV9 and J is TRBJ2-1; TRBD2 matches 11 bases. CDR1 and CDR2 from the germline V gene are SGDLS and YYNGEE. This CDR3 region has 16 residues. The V gene end was trimmed by 4 bases and the J gene end by 4 bases; junction bases not matched to a gene: 7. The chain's CDR3 is CASSLWTSGQYNEQFF. The CDR3 DNA reads TGTGCCAGCAGCCTGTGGACTAGCGGGCAATACAATGAGCAGTTCTTC. Full variable domain (rest looked up from reference TRBV9 and TRBJ2-1): DSGVTQTPKHLITATGQRVTLRCSPRSGDLSVYWYQQSLDQGLQFLIQYYNGEERAKGNILERFSAQQFPDLHSELNLSSLELGDSALYFCASSLWTSGQYNEQFFGPGTRLTVL.

The V gene is TRBV4-2, the J gene TRBJ2-3; no clear D. The CDR3 has 12 residues. Trimming left V 4 bases short and J 4 bases short, with 6 bases between. Germline CDR1 is LGHNA and CDR2 is YNFKEQ. The CDR3 nucleotides are TGTGCCAGCAGCCCCACACCAGATACGCAGTATTTT. It yields the protein CASSPTPDTQYF.

This chain links TRBV5-1 with TRBJ1-1; no definite D call. V was cut by 0 bases and J by 6 bases, with 9 bases left in between. This CDR3 contains 13 residues. CDR1 and CDR2 (germline): SGHRS, YFSETQ. DNA of the CDR3: TGCGCCAGCAGCTTGGTGGAGTCCTCTGAAGCTTTCTTT. Translated, it gives CASSLVESSEAFF. The entire variable domain, with the rest obtained from reference TRBV5-1 and TRBJ1-1, is as follows: KAGVTQTPRYLIKTRGQQVTLSCSPISGHRSVSWYQQTPGQGLQFLFEYFSETQRNKGNFPGRFSGRQFSNSRSEMNVSTLELGDSALYLCASSLVESSEAFFGQGTRLTVV.

The table lists this clone with a few counts. The genes are TRBV18 and TRBJ1-4; TRBD1 aligns across 7 bases. V was clipped by 1 base and J by 2 bases; unmatched bases: 10. This CDR3 spans 18 amino acids. Germline loops: CDR1 KGHSH, CDR2 LQKENI. The CDR3 DNA reads as TGTGCCAGCTCACCACTTCCCGCAGGGGGATACACTAATGAAAAACTGTTTTTT. Translating it yields CASSPLPAGGYTNEKLFF.

The genes are TRBV5-6 and TRBJ2-5, with TRBD2 as a possible D gene (5 bases). Trimming pared 0 bases from V and 1 base from J, leaving 19 bases between. The germline V gene has CDR1 SGHDT and CDR2 YYEEEE. This CDR3 is built from 18 residues. CDR3 protein: CASSLGQAAPNSQETQYF. The CDR3 DNA is TGTGCCAGCAGCTTGGGTCAAGCGGCACCCAACTCCCAAGAGACCCAGTACTTC.

The genes are TRBV5-1 and TRBJ2-7; 12 bases map to TRBD1. The CDR3 length is 16 residues. Germline assignment: CDR1 SGHRS and CDR2 YFSETQ. With V trimmed by 0 bases and J by 6 bases, 7 bases remained unmatched. The chain's CDR3 is CASSLENGDRGREQYF. The CDR3 nucleotides read TGCGCCAGCAGCTTGGAGAACGGGGACAGGGGGCGCGAGCAGTACTTC.

The chain joins TRBV15 to TRBJ2-1; 7 bases line up with TRBD1. The CDR3 length is 15 residues. V lost 0 bases and J lost 8; bases outside the gene matches: 7. Germline loops: CDR1 LNHNV, CDR2 YYDKDF (reference sequence). CDR3 protein: CATSRDHQGDDEQFF. For the CDR3, the DNA is TGTGCCACCAGCAGAGATCATCAGGGGGATGATGAGCAGTTCTTC.

This clone was detected once. The chain uses TRBV11-2 and TRBJ2-5; D possibly corresponds to TRBD2 (5 bases). The CDR3 has 15 residues. With 5 bases removed from V and 0 bases from J, the gap between germline ends came to 13 bases. Germline CDR1 reads SGHAT; CDR2 reads FQNNGV. As DNA, the CDR3 is TGTGCCAGCAGCCCCCTTGGGGAGTACCAAGAGACCCAGTACTTC. The encoded protein is CASSPLGEYQETQYF. Drawing the rest from reference TRBV11-2 and TRBJ2-5, the complete variable domain is EAGVAQSPRYKIIEKRQSVAFWCNPISGHATLYWYQQILGQGPKLLIQFQNNGVVDDSQLPKDRFSAERLKGVDSTLKIQPAKLEDSAVYLCASSPLGEYQETQYFGPGTRLLVL.

V and J are TRBV4-1 and TRBJ2-5, with 8 bases identical to TRBD2. The CDR3 has 18 amino acids. CDR1 and CDR2 from the germline V gene are MGHRA and YSYEKL. Trimming removed 0 bases from V and 5 bases from J; junction bases left unmatched: 14. In DNA form, the CDR3 reads TGCGCCAGCAGCCAAGATAAGATGAAAAGCGGGAGACGGGAGACCCAGTACTTC. This translates into CASSQDKMKSGRRETQYF.

The chain combines TRBV7-9 with TRBJ2-1; D is unresolved. Germline V gene lookup returns CDR1 SEHNR and CDR2 FQNEAQ (reference sequence). This CDR3 contains 17 residues. V was pared by 0 bases and J by 1 base, with 13 bases between. CDR3 in DNA: TGTGCCAGCAGCTTAGCAATCAGAGGTTGGTCCTACAATGAGCAGTTCTTC. This gives the protein CASSLAIRGWSYNEQFF.